This T cell receptor beta chain emerged from a study of T cell changes during pregnancy in multiple sclerosis. This table comes from immunoSEQ multiplex PCR, and its TCRdb copy is limited to in-frame clones, with some not included. Of under 75,000 clones in the sample, over 85% were seen once. CDR1 and CDR2 from the germline V gene are SGHTA and FQGTGA. Trimming left V 0 bases short and J 3 bases short, with 6 bases between. This CDR3 has 14 residues. The TCR was taken from a female donor with multiple sclerosis, enrolled in a pregnancy study. This material consisted of CD8+ T cells from peripheral blood mononuclear cells, taken in the second trimester of pregnancy. The J gene is TRBJ1-3, the V gene TRBV7-3; D gene uncertain. CDR3 DNA: TGTGCCAGCAGCTTAACCCCCCGTGGAAACACCATATATTTT. It encodes CASSLTPRGNTIYF.